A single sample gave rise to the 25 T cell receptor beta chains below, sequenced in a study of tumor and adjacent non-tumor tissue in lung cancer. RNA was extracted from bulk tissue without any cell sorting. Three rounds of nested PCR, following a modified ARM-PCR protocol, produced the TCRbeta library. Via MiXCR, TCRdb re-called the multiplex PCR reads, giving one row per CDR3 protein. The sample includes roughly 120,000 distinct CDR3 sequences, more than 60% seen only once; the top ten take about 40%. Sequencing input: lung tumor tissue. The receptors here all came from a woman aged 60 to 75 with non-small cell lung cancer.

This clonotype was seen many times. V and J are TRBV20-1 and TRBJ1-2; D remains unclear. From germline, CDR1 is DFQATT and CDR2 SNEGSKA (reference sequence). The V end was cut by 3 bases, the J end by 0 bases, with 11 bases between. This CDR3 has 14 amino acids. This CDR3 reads CSASRKLTNYGYTF. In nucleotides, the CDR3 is TGCAGTGCTAGTAGAAAGCTTACTAACTATGGCTACACCTTC.

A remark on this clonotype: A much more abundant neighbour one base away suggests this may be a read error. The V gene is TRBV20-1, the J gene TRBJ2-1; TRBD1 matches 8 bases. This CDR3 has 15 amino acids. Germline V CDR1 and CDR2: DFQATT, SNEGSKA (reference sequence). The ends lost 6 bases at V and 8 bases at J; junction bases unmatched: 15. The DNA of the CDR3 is TGCAGTGCCCCGTCATTGACAGGGGTCTCGCATGAGCAGTTCTTC. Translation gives CSAPSLTGVSHEQFF.

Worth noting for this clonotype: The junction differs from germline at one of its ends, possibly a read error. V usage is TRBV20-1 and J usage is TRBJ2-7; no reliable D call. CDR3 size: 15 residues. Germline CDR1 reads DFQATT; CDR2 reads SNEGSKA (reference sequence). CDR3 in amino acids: CSARDSSGVLFVQYF. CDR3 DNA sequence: TGTAGTGCTAGAGATTCAAGTGGGGTACTTTTCGTGCAGTACTTC.

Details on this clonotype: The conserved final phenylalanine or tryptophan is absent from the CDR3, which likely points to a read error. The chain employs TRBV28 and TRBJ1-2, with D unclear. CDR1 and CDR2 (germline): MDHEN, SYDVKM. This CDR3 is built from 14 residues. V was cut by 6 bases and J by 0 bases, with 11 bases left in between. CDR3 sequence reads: CASSPHASNYGYTS. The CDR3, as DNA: TGTGCCAGCAGCCCCCACGCCTCTAACTATGGCTACACCTCC.

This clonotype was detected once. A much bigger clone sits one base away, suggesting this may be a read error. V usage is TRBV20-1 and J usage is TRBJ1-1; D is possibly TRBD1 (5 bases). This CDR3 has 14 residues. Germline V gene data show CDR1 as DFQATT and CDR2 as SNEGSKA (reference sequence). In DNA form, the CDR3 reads TGCAGAGCTAGAGACCTTACAGGGAACACTGAAGCTTTCTTT. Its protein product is CRARDLTGNTEAFF.

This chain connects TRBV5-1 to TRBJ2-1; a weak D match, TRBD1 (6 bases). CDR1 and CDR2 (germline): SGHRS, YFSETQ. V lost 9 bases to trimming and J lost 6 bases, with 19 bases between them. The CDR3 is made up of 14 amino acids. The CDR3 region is CANGPRQASNEQFF. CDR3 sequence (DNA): TGCGCCAACGGCCCTAGACAGGCGAGCAATGAGCAGTTCTTC.

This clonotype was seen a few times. Written as DNA, the CDR3 is TGCGCCAGCAGCCGGACCGTGGACACTGAAGCTTTCTTT. Amino acid sequence: CASSRTVDTEAFF. The genes are TRBV5-1 and TRBJ1-1; D gene unclear. CDR3 length: 13 amino acids. V was clipped by 4 bases and J by 3 bases, with 10 bases between them. The germline V gene has CDR1 SGHRS and CDR2 YFSETQ.

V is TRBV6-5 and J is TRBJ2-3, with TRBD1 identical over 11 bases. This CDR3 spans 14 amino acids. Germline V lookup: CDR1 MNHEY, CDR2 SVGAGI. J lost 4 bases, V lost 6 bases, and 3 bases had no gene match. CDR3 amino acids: CASRRDRGADTQYF. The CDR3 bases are TGTGCCAGCAGGCGGGACAGGGGGGCAGATACGCAGTATTTT.

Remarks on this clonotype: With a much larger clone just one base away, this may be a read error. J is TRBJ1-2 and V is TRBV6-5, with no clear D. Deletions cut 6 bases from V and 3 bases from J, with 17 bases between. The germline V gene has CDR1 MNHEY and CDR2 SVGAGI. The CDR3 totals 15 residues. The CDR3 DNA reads TGTGCCAGCAGCCCCGGACTGGGAATGGACTATGGCTACACCTTC. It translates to CASSPGLGMDYGYTF.

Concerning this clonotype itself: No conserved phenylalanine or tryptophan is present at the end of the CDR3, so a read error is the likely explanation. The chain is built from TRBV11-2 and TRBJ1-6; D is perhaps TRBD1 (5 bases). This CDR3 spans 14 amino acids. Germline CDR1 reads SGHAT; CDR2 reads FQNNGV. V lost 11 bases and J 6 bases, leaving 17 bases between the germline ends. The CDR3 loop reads CADSLEVSNSPLHL. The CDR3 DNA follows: TGTGCCGACAGCTTAGAAGTAAGTAATTCACCCCTCCACTTG.

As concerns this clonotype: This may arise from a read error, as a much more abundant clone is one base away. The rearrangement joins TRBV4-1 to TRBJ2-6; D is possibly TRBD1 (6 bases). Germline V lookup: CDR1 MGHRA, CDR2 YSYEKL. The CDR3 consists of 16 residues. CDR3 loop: CARSQEQGSGANVLTF. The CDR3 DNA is TGCGCCAGGAGCCAAGAACAGGGCTCTGGGGCCAACGTCCTGACTTTC.

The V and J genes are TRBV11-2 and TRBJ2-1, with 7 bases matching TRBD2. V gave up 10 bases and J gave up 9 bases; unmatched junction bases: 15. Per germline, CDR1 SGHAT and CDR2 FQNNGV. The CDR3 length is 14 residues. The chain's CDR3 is CAILLGRASSEQFF. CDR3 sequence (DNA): TGTGCCATCCTCCTAGGGAGGGCCTCCAGTGAGCAGTTCTTC.

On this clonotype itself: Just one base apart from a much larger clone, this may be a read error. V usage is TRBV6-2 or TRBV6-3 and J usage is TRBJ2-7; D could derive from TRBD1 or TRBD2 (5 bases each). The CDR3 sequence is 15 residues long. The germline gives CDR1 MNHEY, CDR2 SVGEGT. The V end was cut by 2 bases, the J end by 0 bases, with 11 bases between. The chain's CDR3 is CASSYLSGSSYEQYF. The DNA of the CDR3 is TGTGCCAGCAGTTACCTGTCAGGGAGCTCCTACGAGCAGTACTTC.

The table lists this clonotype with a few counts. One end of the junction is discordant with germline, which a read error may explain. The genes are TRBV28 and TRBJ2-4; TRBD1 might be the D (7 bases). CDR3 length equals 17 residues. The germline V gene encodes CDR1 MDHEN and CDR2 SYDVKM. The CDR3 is CANSSPQGGLAKNIQYF. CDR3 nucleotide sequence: TGTGCCAACAGTAGCCCGCAGGGGGGACTCGCCAAAAACATTCAGTACTTC.

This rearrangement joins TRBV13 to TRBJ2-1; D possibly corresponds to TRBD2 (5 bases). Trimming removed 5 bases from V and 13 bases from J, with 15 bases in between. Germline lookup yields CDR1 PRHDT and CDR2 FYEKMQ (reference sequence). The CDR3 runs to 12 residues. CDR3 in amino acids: CASSPPGRDQFF. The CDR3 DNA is TGTGCCAGCAGCCCCCCCGGCCGGGATCAGTTCTTC.

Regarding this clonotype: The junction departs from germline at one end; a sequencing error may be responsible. The CDR3 DNA reads as TGCGCCAGTGCTGTCGACAGGGACACTGAGGCTTTCTTT. Protein sequence: CASAVDRDTEAFF. This chain uses TRBV6-5 with TRBJ1-1, with 7 bases aligning to TRBD1. Germline-derived CDR1 and CDR2 are MNHEY and SVGAGI. The CDR3 length is 13 residues.

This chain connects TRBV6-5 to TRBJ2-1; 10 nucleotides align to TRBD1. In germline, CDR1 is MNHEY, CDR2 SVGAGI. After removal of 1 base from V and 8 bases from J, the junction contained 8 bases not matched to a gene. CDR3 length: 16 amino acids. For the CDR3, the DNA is TGTGCCAGCAGTTACTATGCGAGACAGGGGGCGGATGAGCAGTTCTTC. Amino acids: CASSYYARQGADEQFF.

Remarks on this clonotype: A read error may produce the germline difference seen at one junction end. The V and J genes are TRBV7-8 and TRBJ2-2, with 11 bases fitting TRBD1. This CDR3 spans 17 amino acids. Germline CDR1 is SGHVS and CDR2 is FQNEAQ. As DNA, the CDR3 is TGTCCCAGCAGCTCCCTGCCGTCGGGACAGGGGGTCGAGGAGCTGTTTTTT. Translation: CPSSSLPSGQGVEELFF.

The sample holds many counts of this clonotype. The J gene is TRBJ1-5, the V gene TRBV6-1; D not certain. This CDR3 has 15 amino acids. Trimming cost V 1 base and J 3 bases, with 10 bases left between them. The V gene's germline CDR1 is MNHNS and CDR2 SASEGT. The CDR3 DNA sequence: TGTGCCAGCAGTGAAGGCATAGACCCCAATCAGCCCCAGCATTTT. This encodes CASSEGIDPNQPQHF.

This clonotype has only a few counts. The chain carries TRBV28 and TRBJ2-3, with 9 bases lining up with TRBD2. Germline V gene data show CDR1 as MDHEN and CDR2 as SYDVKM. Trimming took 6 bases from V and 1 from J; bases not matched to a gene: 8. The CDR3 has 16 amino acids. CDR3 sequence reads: CASSLLSGSGTDTQYF. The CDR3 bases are TGTGCCAGCAGCCTACTTAGCGGGAGCGGCACAGATACGCAGTATTTT. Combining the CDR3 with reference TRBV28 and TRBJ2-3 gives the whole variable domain DVKVTQSSRYLVKRTGEKVFLECVQDMDHENMFWYRQDPGLGLRLIYFSYDVKMKEKGDIPEGYSVSREKKERFSLILESASTNQTSMYLCASSLLSGSGTDTQYFGPGTRLTVL.

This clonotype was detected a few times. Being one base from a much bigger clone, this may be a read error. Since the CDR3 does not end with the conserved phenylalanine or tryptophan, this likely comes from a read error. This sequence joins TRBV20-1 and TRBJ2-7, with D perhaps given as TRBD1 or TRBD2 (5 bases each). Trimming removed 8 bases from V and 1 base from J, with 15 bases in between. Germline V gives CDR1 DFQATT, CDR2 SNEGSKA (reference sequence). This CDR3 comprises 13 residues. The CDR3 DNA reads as TGCAGTCCCCGGGACGTTGATTCCTACGAGCAGTACTTA. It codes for CSPRDVDSYEQYL.

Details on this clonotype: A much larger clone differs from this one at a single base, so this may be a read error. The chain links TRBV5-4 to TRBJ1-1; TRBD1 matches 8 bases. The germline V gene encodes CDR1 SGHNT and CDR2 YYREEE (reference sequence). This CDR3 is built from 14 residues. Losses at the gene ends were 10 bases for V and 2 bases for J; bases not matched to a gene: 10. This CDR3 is CALTRGQGNTEAFF. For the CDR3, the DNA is TGTGCCTTAACCCGTGGACAGGGAAACACTGAAGCTTTCTTT. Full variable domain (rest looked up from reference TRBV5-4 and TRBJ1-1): ETGVTQSPTHLIKTRGQQVTLRCSSQSGHNTVSWYQQALGQGPQFIFQYYREEENGRGNFPPRFSGLQFPNYSSELNVNALELDDSALYLCALTRGQGNTEAFFGQGTRLTVV.

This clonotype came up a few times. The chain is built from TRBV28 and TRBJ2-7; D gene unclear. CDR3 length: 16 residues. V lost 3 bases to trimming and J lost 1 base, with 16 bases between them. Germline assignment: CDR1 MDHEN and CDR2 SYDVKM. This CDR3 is CASSFPIGRLSYEQYF. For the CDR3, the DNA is TGTGCCAGCAGTTTTCCGATAGGACGACTGTCCTACGAGCAGTACTTC.

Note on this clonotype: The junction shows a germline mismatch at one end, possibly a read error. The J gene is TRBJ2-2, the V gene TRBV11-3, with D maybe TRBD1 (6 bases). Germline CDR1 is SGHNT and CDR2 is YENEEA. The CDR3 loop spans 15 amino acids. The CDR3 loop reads CASSPGTRVAGELYF. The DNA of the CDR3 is TGTGCCAGCAGCCCCGGGACAAGGGTCGCCGGGGAGCTGTATTTT.

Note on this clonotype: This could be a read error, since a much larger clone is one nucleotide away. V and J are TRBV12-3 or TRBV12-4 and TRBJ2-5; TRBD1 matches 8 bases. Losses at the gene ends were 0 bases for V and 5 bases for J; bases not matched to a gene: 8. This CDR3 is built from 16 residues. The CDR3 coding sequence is TGTGCCAGCAGTTTAGCCACCGGACAGGGTGGTGAGACCCAGTACTTC. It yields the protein CASSLATGQGGETQYF.